These T cell receptor beta chains were read from a single sample in a study of shared clonotypes between healthy human individuals. Measured with immunoSEQ multiplex PCR; TCRdb has only the in-frame clones, and not every one. The sample comprises approximately 2.4 million clones, approximately 96% of which are singletons, and roughly 0.13% rests with the top ten. Source material: naive CD4+ T cells sorted from blood. The source of these receptors is a man aged 18 to 30 in good health. The CDR3 runs from the conserved cysteine through the conserved F or W. A D gene is named only where the DNA matches it firmly. Size values are once, few and many counts, or a class for expanded clones, and some rows have none.

abundance	d_gene	j_gene	v_gene	CDR3nt	CDR3aa
-	-	TRBJ2-5	TRBV7-2	TGTGCCAGCAGCTTAGCGGGATTAAGAGAGACCCAGTACTTC	CASSLAGLRETQYF
-	TRBD2	TRBJ2-7	TRBV6-6	TGTGCCAGCACCCCTAGCGGGAACGAGCAGTACTTC	CASTPSGNEQYF
-	-	TRBJ1-2	TRBV18	TGTGCCAGCTCACCAGCGGGACGGAACTATGGCTACACCTTC	CASSPAGRNYGYTF
-	TRBD2	TRBJ2-1	TRBV11-2	TGTGCCAGCAGCTTAGAGGGGACTACCTCCAATGAGCAGTTCTTC	CASSLEGTTSNEQFF
-	TRBD2	TRBJ2-1	TRBV5-1	TGCGCCAGCAGCTTAGCGGGGGGCCCATCCTACAATGAGCAGTTCTTC	CASSLAGGPSYNEQFF
-	TRBD1	TRBJ1-6	TRBV2	TGTGCCAGCCGGGACAGTCGTGAATCACCCCTCCACTTT	CASRDSRESPLHF
-	-	TRBJ2-2	TRBV5-1	TGCGCCAGCAGCTTGGACGGGACACCCGGGGAGCTGTTTTTT	CASSLDGTPGELFF
-	TRBD1	TRBJ1-4	TRBV6-1	TGTGCCAGCAGTGACTCAGGGGGCGGTGAAAAACTGTTTTTT	CASSDSGGGEKLFF
-	-	TRBJ2-5	TRBV5-1	TGCGCCAGCAGCCGTGACGGGGCGTCCCAAGAGACCCAGTACTTC	CASSRDGASQETQYF
-	-	TRBJ2-1	TRBV4-1	TGCGCCAGCAGCCAGTCGGGGGACAATGAGCAGTTCTTC	CASSQSGDNEQFF
-	-	TRBJ1-2	TRBV30	TGTGCCTGGAGTGCCGACAGCTACTATGGCTACACCTTC	CAWSADSYYGYTF
-	TRBD2	TRBJ2-3	TRBV2	TGTGCCAGCACGGGACTAGCGGGGCCTACAGATACGCAGTATTTT	CASTGLAGPTDTQYF
-	TRBD2	TRBJ2-5	TRBV9	TGTGCCAGCAGCGTCGGATTAGCGGGGGGAGAGACCCAGTACTTC	CASSVGLAGGETQYF
-	-	TRBJ1-1	TRBV4-1	TGCGCCAGCAGCCAACTACCCCAGAGTTGGACTGAAGCTTTCTTT	CASSQLPQSWTEAFF
-	TRBD2	TRBJ2-5	TRBV25-1	TGTGCCAGCAGTGAAGGAATTAGCGGGGGCCTCGGGGAGACCCAGTACTTC	CASSEGISGGLGETQYF
-	TRBD1	TRBJ1-1	TRBV10-3	TGTGCCATCACCGAGGACAGGGGGTTCTCAGACACTGAAGCTTTCTTT	CAITEDRGFSDTEAFF
-	-	TRBJ2-3	TRBV5-1	TGCGCCAGCAGCTTGTGGGTTAGCGGAGGTAGCACAGATACGCAGTATTTT	CASSLWVSGGSTDTQYF
-	TRBD2	TRBJ2-5	TRBV9	TGTGCCAGCAGCGGCGGGGGGTTGCTGGAGACCCAGTACTTC	CASSGGGLLETQYF
-	TRBD2	TRBJ2-3	TRBV5-1	TGCGCCAGCAGCTTGGCTAGCGGGCGCACAGATACGCAGTATTTT	CASSLASGRTDTQYF
once	TRBD2	TRBJ2-1	TRBV7-2	TGTGCCAGCAGCAAAACTAGCGGGAGTTTCGATGAGCAGTTCTTC	CASSKTSGSFDEQFF
-	-	TRBJ2-7	TRBV19	TGTGCCAGTAGTCCCTGGGGGAGAGTACGAGGGTACGAGCAGTACTTC	CASSPWGRVRGYEQYF
-	TRBD1	TRBJ1-6	TRBV4-1	TGCGCCAGCAGCCAAGATATGACAGGGATTGGATCACCCCTCCACTTT	CASSQDMTGIGSPLHF
-	-	TRBJ1-2	TRBV2	TGTGCCAGCTCCCGTCGGGCAGCGACTAACTATGGCTACACCTTC	CASSRRAATNYGYTF
-	-	TRBJ1-2	TRBV30	TGTGCCTGGAGTGTTCCAGCCTATGGCTACACCTTC	CAWSVPAYGYTF
-	TRBD1	TRBJ2-2	TRBV10-3	TGTGCCTTCCGGGACAGGGCGGGCACCGGGGAGCTGTTTTTT	CAFRDRAGTGELFF
-	-	TRBJ1-6	TRBV5-4	TGTGCCAGCAGCCTGGACAGCTTGAATTCACCCCTCCACTTT	CASSLDSLNSPLHF
-	-	TRBJ1-3	TRBV5-4	TGTGCCAGCAGCTTGGGGACGGACTCTGGAAACACCATATATTTT	CASSLGTDSGNTIYF
-	-	TRBJ2-7	TRBV10-2	TGCGCCAGCAGCCCCTCGGGGGAGCAGTACTTC	CASSPSGEQYF
-	TRBD1	TRBJ2-7	TRBV25-1	TGTGCCAGCAGTGAATGGACAGGGGCCGAGCAGTACTTC	CASSEWTGAEQYF
-	-	TRBJ1-5	TRBV28	TGTGCCGGAGCCCGGGACAATTCGAATCAGCCCCAGCATTTT	CAGARDNSNQPQHF
-	TRBD2	TRBJ2-3	TRBV6-6	TGTGCCAGCAGTACCTCTAGCGGGAGCACAGATACGCAGTATTTT	CASSTSSGSTDTQYF